This T cell receptor (beta chain) was sequenced during a study of shared clonotypes between healthy human individuals. Study-level results: Clonotypes which were not shared had lower generation probabilities than clonotypes that all four donors shared.

As for this clone: Its antigen is as yet unknown.

CD8 cells regarded as naive lacked CD45RO, were positively chosen for CCR7, and omitted terminally differentiated effector memory CD45RA+ cells. The assay was run at deep level. The repertoire was sequenced with immunoSEQ multiplex PCR; TCRdb's copy has only in-frame clones and lacks some. This sample has 560,000 or so clones, with 96% found just once. This CDR3 has 13 residues. CDR1 and CDR2 (germline): SNHLY, FYNNEI. Unmatched junction bases numbered 12, after V lost 11 bases and J lost 6 bases. Sample: naive CD8+ T cells sorted from blood. The rearrangement joins TRBV2 to TRBJ2-7; TRBD1 matches 8 bases. The TCR was taken from a young woman in good health. In DNA form, the CDR3 reads TGTGCCGGGATAGGACAGGGAATGGGCGAGCAGTACTTC. As protein: CAGIGQGMGEQYF.